This T cell receptor beta chain comes out of a study of cytomegalovirus exposure and HLA in healthy donors. It was with 60 Vbeta and 13 Jbeta primers that the PCR ran. Measured with immunoSEQ multiplex PCR; TCRdb has only the in-frame clones, and not every one. The sample has some 220,000 clones, around 80% seen once. The germline gives CDR1 LNHDA, CDR2 SQIVND (reference sequence). The CDR3 length is 14 residues. The ends lost 3 bases at V and 7 bases at J; junction bases unmatched: 3. This TCR came from a boy younger than 18 in good health and CMV-seronegative. The sequencing input was PBMCs. This chain joins TRBV19 and TRBJ2-1; 10 nucleotides agree with TRBD1. The CDR3 nucleotides are TGTGCCAGTAGTATCTGGACAGGGGGGAATGAGCAGTTCTTC. Encoded protein: CASSIWTGGNEQFF.